The present T cell receptor (beta chain) was sequenced within a study of T-cell memory formation after mild COVID-19. Study observations and caveats: The SARS-CoV-2 specificity of second-wave clones reaching peak at day 37 remained unverified. Some clones that responded were present in memory (sampled pre-infection), which suggests cross-reactive memory joined.

The authors produced TCR alpha and TCR beta cDNA libraries with sample barcodes and UMIs by 5'RACE using constant-segment primers. TCRdb re-derived calls from the 5' RACE reads in MiXCR, one entry per CDR3 protein. Of about half a million distinct CDR3 sequences in the sample, about 18% were seen once. The ends were cut back, 4 bases at V and 5 bases at J, with 19 bases in the middle. The CDR3 contains 16 residues. The V gene's germline CDR1 is KGHDR and CDR2 SFDVKD. This clonotype was observed a handful of times. The antigen is unknown. The sequencing sample was made of PBMCs or a T cell subset sorted from them (not recorded which). The receptor's source is an adult woman who had mild COVID-19 (a few samples of this study predate the infection). Cell type and time point are not known. The chain couples TRBV24-1 to TRBJ2-5; weak D call: TRBD1 (6 bases). The CDR3 nucleotides read TGTGCCACCAGTGACACCGGGACATCCAAAGGGGAGACCCAGTACTTC. Translating gives CATSDTGTSKGETQYF.